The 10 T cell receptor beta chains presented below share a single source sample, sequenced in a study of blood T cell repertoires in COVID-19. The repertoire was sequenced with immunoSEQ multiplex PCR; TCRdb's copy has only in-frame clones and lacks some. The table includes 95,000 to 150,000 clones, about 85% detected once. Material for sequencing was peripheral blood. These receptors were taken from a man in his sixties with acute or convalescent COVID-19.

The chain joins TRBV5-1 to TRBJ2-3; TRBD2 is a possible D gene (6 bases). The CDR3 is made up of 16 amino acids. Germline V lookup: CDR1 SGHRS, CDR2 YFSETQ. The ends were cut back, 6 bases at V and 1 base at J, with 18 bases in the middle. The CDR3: CASTPVGGMGTDTQYF. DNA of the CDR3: TGCGCCAGCACGCCCGTCGGCGGGATGGGCACAGATACGCAGTATTTT.

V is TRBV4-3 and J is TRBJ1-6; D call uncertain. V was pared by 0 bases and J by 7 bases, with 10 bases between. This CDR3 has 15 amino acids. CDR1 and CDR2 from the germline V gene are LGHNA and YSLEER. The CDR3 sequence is CASSQDRGWNSPLHF. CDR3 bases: TGCGCCAGCAGCCAAGATCGAGGGTGGAATTCACCCCTCCACTTT.

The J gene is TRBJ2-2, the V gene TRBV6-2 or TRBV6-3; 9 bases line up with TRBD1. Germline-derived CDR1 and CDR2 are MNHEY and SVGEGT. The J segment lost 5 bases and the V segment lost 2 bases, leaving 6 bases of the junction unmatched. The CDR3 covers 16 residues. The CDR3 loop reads CASSYLGTGLTGELFF. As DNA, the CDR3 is TGTGCCAGCAGTTACCTCGGGACAGGGTTAACCGGGGAGCTGTTTTTT.

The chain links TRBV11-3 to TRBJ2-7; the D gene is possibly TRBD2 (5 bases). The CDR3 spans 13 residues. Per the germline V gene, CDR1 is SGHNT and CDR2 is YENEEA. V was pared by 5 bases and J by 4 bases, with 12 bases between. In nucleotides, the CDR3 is TGTGCCAGCAGCCTACAAGGGAGTTACGAGCAGTACTTC. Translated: CASSLQGSYEQYF. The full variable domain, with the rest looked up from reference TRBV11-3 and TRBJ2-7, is EAGVVQSPRYKIIEKKQPVAFWCNPISGHNTLYWYLQNLGQGPELLIRYENEEAVDDSQLPKDRFSAERLKGVDSTLKIQPAELGDSAVYLCASSLQGSYEQYFGPGTRLTVT.

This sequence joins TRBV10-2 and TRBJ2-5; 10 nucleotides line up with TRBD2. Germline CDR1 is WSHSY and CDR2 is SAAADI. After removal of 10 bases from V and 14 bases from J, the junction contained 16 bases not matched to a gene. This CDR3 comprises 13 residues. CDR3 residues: CAILGTSARYSYF. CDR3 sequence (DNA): TGCGCCATCCTAGGGACTAGCGCCCGATATTCATACTTC.

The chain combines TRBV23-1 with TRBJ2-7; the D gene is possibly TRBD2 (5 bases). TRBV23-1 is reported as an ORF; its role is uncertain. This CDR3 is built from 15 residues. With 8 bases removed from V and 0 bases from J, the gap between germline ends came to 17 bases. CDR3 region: CASPQGGDYSYEQYF. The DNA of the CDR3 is TGCGCCAGCCCCCAAGGCGGAGACTACTCCTACGAGCAGTACTTC.

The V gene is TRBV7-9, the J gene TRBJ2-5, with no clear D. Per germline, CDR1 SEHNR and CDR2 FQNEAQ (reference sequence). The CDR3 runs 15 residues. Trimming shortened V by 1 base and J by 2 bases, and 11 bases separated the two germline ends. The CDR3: CASSLGLAVQETQYF. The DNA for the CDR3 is TGTGCCAGCAGCTTAGGTTTGGCAGTGCAAGAGACCCAGTACTTC.

CDR3 residues: CASSGRGVDEQFF. The CDR3 nucleotides are TGTGCCAGCAGCGGGAGGGGCGTAGATGAGCAGTTCTTC. This chain joins TRBV9 and TRBJ2-1; tentatively, D is TRBD2 (6 bases). This CDR3 is 13 amino acids long. Germline lookup yields CDR1 SGDLS and CDR2 YYNGEE. V lost 3 bases to trimming and J lost 8 bases, with 12 bases between them.

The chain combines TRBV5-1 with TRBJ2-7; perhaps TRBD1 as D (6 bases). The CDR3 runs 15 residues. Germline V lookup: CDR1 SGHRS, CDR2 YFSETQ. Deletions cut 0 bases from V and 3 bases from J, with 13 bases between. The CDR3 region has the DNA TGCGCCAGCAGCTTGGCCCCGCAGGGGATCTACGAGCAGTACTTC. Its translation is CASSLAPQGIYEQYF.

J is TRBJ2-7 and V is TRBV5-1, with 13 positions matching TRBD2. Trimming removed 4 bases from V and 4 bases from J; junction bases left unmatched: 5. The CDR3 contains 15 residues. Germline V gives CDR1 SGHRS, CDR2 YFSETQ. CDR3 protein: CASSHGTSGEYEQYF. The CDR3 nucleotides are TGCGCCAGCAGCCACGGGACTAGCGGGGAGTACGAGCAGTACTTC.